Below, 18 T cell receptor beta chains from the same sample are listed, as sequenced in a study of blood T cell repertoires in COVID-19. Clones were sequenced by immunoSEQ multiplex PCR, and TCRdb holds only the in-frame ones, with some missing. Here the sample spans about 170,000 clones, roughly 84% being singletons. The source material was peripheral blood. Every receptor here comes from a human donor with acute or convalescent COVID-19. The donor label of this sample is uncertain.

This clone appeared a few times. CDR3 region: CATSRDTGINYGYTF. CDR3 DNA: TGTGCCACCAGCAGAGATACGGGGATCAACTATGGCTACACCTTC. The V gene is TRBV15, the J gene TRBJ1-2; D is undetermined. The germline CDR1 and CDR2 sequences are LNHNV and YYDKDF (reference sequence). The CDR3 is made up of 15 amino acids. V gave up 0 bases and J gave up 2 bases, with 10 bases separating them.

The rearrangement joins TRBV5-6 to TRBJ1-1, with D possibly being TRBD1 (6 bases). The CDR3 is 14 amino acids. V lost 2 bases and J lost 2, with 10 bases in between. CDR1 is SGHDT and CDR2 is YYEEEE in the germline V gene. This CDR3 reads CASSLWTVNTEAFF. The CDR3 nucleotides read TGTGCCAGCAGCTTATGGACAGTCAACACTGAAGCTTTCTTT.

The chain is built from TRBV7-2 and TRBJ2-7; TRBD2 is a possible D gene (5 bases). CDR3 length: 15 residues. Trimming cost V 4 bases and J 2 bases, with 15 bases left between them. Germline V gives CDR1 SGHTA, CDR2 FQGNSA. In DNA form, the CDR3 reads TGTGCCAGCAGCTACAGCGGTGTCGGAACCTACGAGCAGTACTTC. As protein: CASSYSGVGTYEQYF.

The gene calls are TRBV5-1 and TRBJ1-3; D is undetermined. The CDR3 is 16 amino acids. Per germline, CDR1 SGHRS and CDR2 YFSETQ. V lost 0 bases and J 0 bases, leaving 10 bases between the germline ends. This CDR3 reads CASSLGQVDSGNTIYF. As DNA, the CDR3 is TGCGCCAGCAGCTTGGGGCAGGTAGACTCTGGAAACACCATATATTTT.

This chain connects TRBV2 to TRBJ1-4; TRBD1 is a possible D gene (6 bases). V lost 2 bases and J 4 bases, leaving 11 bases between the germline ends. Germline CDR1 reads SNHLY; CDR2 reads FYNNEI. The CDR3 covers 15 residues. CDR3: CASSETGLVNEKLFF. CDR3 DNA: TGTGCCAGCAGTGAAACAGGGCTTGTTAATGAAAAACTGTTTTTT. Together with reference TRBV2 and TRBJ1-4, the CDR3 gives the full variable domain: EPEVTQTPSHQVTQMGQEVILRCVPISNHLYFYWYRQILGQKVEFLVSFYNNEISEKSEIFDDQFSVERPDGSNFTLKIRSTKLEDSAMYFCASSETGLVNEKLFFGSGTQLSVL.

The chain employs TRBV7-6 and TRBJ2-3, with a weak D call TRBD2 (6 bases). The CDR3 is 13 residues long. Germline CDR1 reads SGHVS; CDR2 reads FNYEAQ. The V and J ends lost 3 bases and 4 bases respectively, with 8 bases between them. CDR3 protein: CASSFPGADTQYF. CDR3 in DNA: TGTGCCAGCAGCTTCCCGGGAGCAGATACGCAGTATTTT.

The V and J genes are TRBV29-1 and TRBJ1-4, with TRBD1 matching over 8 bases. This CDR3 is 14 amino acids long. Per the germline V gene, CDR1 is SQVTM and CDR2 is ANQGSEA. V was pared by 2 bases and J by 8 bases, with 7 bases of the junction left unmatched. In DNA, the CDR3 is TGCAGCGTTGAATCCGGACAGGGTCTGGAAAAACTGTTTTTT. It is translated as CSVESGQGLEKLFF.

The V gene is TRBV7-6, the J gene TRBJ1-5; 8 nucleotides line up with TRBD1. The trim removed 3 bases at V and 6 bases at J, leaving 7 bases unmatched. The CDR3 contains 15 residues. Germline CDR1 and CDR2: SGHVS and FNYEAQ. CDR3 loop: CASSLGQERGQPQHF. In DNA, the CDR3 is TGTGCCAGCAGCTTGGGACAGGAGCGCGGTCAGCCCCAGCATTTT.

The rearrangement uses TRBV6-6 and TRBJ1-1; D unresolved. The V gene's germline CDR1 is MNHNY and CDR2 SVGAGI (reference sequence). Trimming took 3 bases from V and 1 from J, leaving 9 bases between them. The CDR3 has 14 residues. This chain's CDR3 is CASSYGSKNTEAFF. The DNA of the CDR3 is TGTGCCAGCAGTTATGGCAGTAAGAACACTGAAGCTTTCTTT.

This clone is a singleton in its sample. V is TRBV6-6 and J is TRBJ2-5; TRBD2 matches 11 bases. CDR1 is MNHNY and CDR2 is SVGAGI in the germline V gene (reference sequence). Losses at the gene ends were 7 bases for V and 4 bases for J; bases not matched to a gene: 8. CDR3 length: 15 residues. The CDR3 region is CASTLAGGGPETQYF. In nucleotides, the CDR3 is TGTGCCAGCACCCTAGCGGGAGGCGGACCAGAGACCCAGTACTTC.

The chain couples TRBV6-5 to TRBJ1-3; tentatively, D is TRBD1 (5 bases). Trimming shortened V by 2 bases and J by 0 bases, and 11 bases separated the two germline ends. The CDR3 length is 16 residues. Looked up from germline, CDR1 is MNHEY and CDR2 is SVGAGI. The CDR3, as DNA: TGTGCCAGCAGTTACAGGACGGGGGGCTCTGGAAACACCATATATTTT. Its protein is CASSYRTGGSGNTIYF.

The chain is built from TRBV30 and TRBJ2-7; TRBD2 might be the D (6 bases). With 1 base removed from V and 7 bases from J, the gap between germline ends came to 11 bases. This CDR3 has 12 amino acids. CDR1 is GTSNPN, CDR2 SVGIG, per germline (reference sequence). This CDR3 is CAWSGVGGEQYF. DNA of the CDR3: TGTGCCTGGAGTGGGGTTGGGGGGGAGCAGTACTTC.

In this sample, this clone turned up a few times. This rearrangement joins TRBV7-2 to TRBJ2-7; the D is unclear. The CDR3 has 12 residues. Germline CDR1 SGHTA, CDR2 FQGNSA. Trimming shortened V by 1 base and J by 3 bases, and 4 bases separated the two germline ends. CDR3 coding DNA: TGTGCCAGCAGCTTAGACAACTACGAGCAGTACTTC. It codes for CASSLDNYEQYF.

The CDR3, as DNA: TGTGCCAGCAGTTCCAGCGGGGGGGTCTACAATGAGCAGTTCTTC. It yields the protein CASSSSGGVYNEQFF. This rearrangement joins TRBV7-2 to TRBJ2-1; 10 bases map to TRBD2. This CDR3 comprises 15 residues. Germline lookup yields CDR1 SGHTA and CDR2 FQGNSA. V lost 6 bases and J lost 3; bases outside the gene matches: 5.

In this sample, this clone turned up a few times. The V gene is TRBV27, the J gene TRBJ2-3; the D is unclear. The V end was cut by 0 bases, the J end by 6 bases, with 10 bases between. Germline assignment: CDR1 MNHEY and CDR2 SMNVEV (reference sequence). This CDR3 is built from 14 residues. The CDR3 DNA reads TGTGCCAGCAGTTTATCTAAGTCGGGTGATACGCAGTATTTT. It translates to CASSLSKSGDTQYF.

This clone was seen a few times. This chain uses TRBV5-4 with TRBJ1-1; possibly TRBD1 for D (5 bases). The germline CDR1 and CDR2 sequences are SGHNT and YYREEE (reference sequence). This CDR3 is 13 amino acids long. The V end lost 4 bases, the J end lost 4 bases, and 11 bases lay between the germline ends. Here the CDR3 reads CASSQGGRTEAFF. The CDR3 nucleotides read TGTGCCAGCAGCCAGGGAGGGCGCACTGAAGCTTTCTTT.

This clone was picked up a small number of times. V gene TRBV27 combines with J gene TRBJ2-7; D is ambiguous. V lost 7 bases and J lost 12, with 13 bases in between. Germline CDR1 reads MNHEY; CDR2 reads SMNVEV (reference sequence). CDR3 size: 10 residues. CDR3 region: CASIAISGYF. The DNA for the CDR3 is TGTGCCAGCATCGCCATCAGTGGGTACTTC.

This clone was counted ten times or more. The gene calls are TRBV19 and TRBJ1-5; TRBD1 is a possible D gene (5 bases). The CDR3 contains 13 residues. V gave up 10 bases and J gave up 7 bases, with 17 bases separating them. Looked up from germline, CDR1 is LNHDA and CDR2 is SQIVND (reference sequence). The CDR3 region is CAIPKGRRQPQHF. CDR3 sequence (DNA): TGTGCCATTCCCAAGGGGCGAAGACAGCCCCAGCATTTT.